Here is one T cell receptor beta chain with its context. The germline V gene has CDR1 MDHEN and CDR2 SYDVKM. The J segment lost 5 bases and the V segment lost 7 bases, leaving 6 bases of the junction unmatched. The CDR3 is made up of 14 amino acids. The record originates from a study of blood T cell repertoires in COVID-19. Sequenced by immunoSEQ multiplex PCR; TCRdb stores in-frame clones only, minus some. The sample records a few hundred thousand clones, around 82% being singletons. The chain combines TRBV28 with TRBJ2-2; 8 positions match TRBD2. The sample comprised peripheral blood. This clonotype was obtained from a human donor with COVID-19, enrolled during active disease. The donor label of this sample is uncertain. As DNA, the CDR3 is TGTGCCAGCACGGCTAGCGGGCGTACCGGGGAGCTGTTTTTT. It translates to CASTASGRTGELFF.